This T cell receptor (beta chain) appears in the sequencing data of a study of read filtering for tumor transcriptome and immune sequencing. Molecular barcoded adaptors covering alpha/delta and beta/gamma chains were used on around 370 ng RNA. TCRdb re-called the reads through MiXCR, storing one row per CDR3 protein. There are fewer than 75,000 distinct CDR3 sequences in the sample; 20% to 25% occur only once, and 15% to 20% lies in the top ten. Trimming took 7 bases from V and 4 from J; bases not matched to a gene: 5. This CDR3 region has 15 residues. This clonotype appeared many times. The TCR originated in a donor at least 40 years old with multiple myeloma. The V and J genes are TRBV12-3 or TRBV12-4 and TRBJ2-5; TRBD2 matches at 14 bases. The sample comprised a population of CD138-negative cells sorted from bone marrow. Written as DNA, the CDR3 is TGTGCCAGCAAGACTAGCGGGGGGGCCTTAGAGACCCAGTACTTC. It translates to CASKTSGGALETQYF.